The T cell receptor beta chain under discussion was sequenced for a study of cytomegalovirus exposure and HLA in healthy donors. Primers included in the PCR were 60 Vbeta and 13 Jbeta primers. Some clones are missing from TCRdb's copy, which holds only in-frame ones; the method was immunoSEQ multiplex PCR. Of about 150,000 clones in the sample, around 77% were seen once. V shed 10 bases, J shed 0 bases, and the junction held 17 bases outside the gene matches. This CDR3 region has 17 residues. The germline CDR1 and CDR2 sequences are ENHRY and SYGVKD. The source material was PBMCs. The chain couples TRBV10-3 to TRBJ1-1; 7 nucleotides align to TRBD1. The clonotype originates from a woman in her twenties or thirties in good health and CMV-seronegative. CDR3 protein: CASGGDSTINLNTEAFF. In nucleotides, the CDR3 is TGTGCCAGCGGGGGGGACAGTACGATAAATCTGAACACTGAAGCTTTCTTT.